The 4 T cell receptor beta chains below come from one sample, sequenced in a study of T cell changes during pregnancy in multiple sclerosis (dated by TCRdb to between 2017 and 2020). Library construction relied on the immunoSEQ multiplex PCR assay. TCRdb carries this immuneACCESS record with in-frame sequences only. Its versions omit some clonotypes, under half of them owing to an unresolved V gene in the studies checked, with the rest unexplained. The sample includes fewer than 100,000 clones, with approximately 91% observed a single time. The ten largest clones represent approximately 2% of the sample. Source: peripheral blood, taken before pregnancy. All receptors come from a female donor with multiple sclerosis, enrolled in a pregnancy study.

The chain uses TRBV5-1 and TRBJ2-7; D is unresolved. Germline CDR1 and CDR2: SGHRS and YFSETQ. CDR3 length equals 11 residues. Trimming cost V 0 bases and J 5 bases, with 3 bases left between them. CDR3 loop: CASSLAHEQYF. As DNA, the CDR3 is TGCGCCAGCAGCTTGGCTCACGAGCAGTACTTC.

The chain links TRBV28 to TRBJ1-2; D is uncertain. This CDR3 contains 13 residues. Per germline, CDR1 MDHEN and CDR2 SYDVKM. V lost 6 bases and J 3 bases, leaving 11 bases between the germline ends. CDR3 amino acids: CASSPGFHYGYTF. The CDR3 DNA sequence: TGTGCCAGCAGCCCAGGATTTCACTATGGCTACACCTTC.

This sequence joins TRBV2 and TRBJ2-2; a weak D match, TRBD1 (6 bases). CDR1 and CDR2 (germline): SNHLY, FYNNEI. The CDR3 totals 15 residues. Trimming stripped 5 bases from V and 0 bases from J, with 10 bases between. The CDR3 bases are TGTGCCAGCAGTCGCCGGGACACGAACACCGGGGAGCTGTTTTTT. Translating gives CASSRRDTNTGELFF.

The CDR3 is CAISDSTVYGYTF. CDR3 coding DNA: TGTGCCATCAGCGACTCGACGGTCTATGGCTACACCTTC. The chain joins TRBV10-3 to TRBJ1-2, with no clear D. Trimming pared 6 bases from V and 4 bases from J, leaving 12 bases between. This CDR3 is 13 amino acids long. CDR1 ENHRY and CDR2 SYGVKD come from the germline V gene.